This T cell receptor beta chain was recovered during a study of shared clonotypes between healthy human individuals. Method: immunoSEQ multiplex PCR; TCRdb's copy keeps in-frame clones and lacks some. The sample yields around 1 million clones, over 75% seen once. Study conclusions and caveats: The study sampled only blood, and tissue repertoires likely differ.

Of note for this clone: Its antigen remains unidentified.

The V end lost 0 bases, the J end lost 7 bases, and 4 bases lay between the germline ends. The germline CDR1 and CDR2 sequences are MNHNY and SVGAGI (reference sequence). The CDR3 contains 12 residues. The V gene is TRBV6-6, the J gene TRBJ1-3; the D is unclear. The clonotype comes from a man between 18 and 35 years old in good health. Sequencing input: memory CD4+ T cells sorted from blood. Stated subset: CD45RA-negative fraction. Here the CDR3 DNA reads TGTGCCAGCAGTTACTCGGGGAACACCATATATTTT. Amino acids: CASSYSGNTIYF.